This TCR beta chain was retrieved from a study of T cell changes during pregnancy in multiple sclerosis. Sequencing was performed with immunoSEQ multiplex PCR; in TCRdb, only in-frame clones are kept and a portion is missing. The sample includes tens of thousands of clones, roughly 93% of them seen just once. The V gene lost 4 bases and the J gene lost 5 bases, with 19 bases spanning the gap. Germline V gives CDR1 SGDLS, CDR2 YYNGEE. CDR3 length: 15 residues. The sample here was peripheral blood, taken after pregnancy. This sequence originates from a female donor with multiple sclerosis, enrolled in a pregnancy study. V is TRBV9 and J is TRBJ2-7, with D tentatively TRBD2 (5 bases). The CDR3 here is CASSPADLGRNEQYF. Written as DNA, the CDR3 is TGTGCCAGCAGCCCCGCGGACTTAGGGCGGAACGAGCAGTACTTC.